The 13 T cell receptor beta chains below come from one sample, sequenced in a study of shared clonotypes between healthy human individuals (dated by TCRdb to 2020 to 2021). Preparation of the library involved the immunoSEQ multiplex PCR assay. Imported from immuneACCESS, the table was reduced by TCRdb to in-frame sequences with V and J called. These copies leave out some clones; in studies compared against another copy, an unresolved V gene accounts for under half, and the cause of the remainder is not known. Across this sample there are about 710,000 clones, with just under 75% seen only once. In total, the top ten clones hold about 1.7% of the sample. The source material was memory CD4+ T cells sorted from blood. In the paper's terms, the cell subset or site label means: CD45RA-negative fraction. Every receptor here comes from a woman in her 30s in good health.

The chain combines TRBV2 with TRBJ2-4, with D maybe TRBD1 (6 bases). The V and J ends lost 4 bases and 2 bases respectively, with 15 bases between them. Germline V gives CDR1 SNHLY, CDR2 FYNNEI. The CDR3 has 16 residues. The CDR3 spells CASSVETGGTKNIQYF. The CDR3 DNA follows: TGTGCCAGCAGTGTAGAGACAGGAGGAACCAAAAACATTCAGTACTTC.

CDR3 loop: CASSLSGGLAYEQYF. The CDR3 DNA follows: TGTGCCAGCAGCTTATCGGGGGGGCTGGCCTACGAGCAGTACTTC. This rearrangement joins TRBV7-2 to TRBJ2-7; TRBD2 agrees at 8 bases. The CDR3 length is 15 residues. Germline V lookup: CDR1 SGHTA, CDR2 FQGNSA. The V gene end was trimmed by 2 bases and the J gene end by 2 bases; junction bases not matched to a gene: 5. The full variable domain, in which reference TRBV7-2 and TRBJ2-7 provide the parts outside the CDR3, is GAGVSQSPSNKVTEKGKDVELRCDPISGHTALYWYRQSLGQGLEFLIYFQGNSAPDKSGLPSDRFSAERTGGSVSTLTIQRTQQEDSAVYLCASSLSGGLAYEQYFGPGTRLTVT.

V gene TRBV5-1 combines with J gene TRBJ2-1; D may correspond to TRBD1 or TRBD2 (6 bases each). CDR3 length: 15 amino acids. Trimming removed 4 bases at V and 6 bases at J, with 17 bases between. CDR1 is SGHRS and CDR2 is YFSETQ in the germline V gene. The DNA for the CDR3 is TGCGCCAGCAGCCTAGGGGGGTATTCAGGCAATGAGCAGTTCTTC. This sequence encodes CASSLGGYSGNEQFF.

Comments on this clone: The sample carries other DNA sequences with the same CDR3. The CDR3 loop is CASSATSGSYNEQFF. The CDR3 DNA is TGTGCCAGCAGTGCGACTAGCGGAAGCTACAATGAGCAGTTCTTC. The chain carries TRBV2 and TRBJ2-1; 9 bases fit TRBD2. Germline CDR1 SNHLY, CDR2 FYNNEI. The V segment lost 4 bases and the J segment 3 bases; nucleotides outside the gene matches: 4. The length of the CDR3 is 15 residues.

J is TRBJ2-7 and V is TRBV28; no reliable D call. The CDR3 is 12 residues long. The germline gives CDR1 MDHEN, CDR2 SYDVKM. V dropped 5 bases and J dropped 0 bases, with 5 bases sitting between them. CDR3 nucleotides: TGTGCCAGCAGTCCCCCCTCCTACGAGCAGTACTTC. It codes for CASSPPSYEQYF.

This clone was found a few times. This chain connects TRBV15 to TRBJ2-7; either TRBD1 or TRBD2 may supply D (5 bases each). This CDR3 has 15 amino acids. V was trimmed by 6 bases and J by 7 bases, leaving 22 bases between them. CDR1 LNHNV and CDR2 YYDKDF come from the germline V gene (reference sequence). The CDR3 DNA is TGTGCCACCAGTAGGGCAGGGCGAACCTGGGGGGAGCAGTACTTC. The encoded protein is CATSRAGRTWGEQYF.

V is TRBV28 and J is TRBJ2-2; 8 positions match TRBD2. Germline CDR1 reads MDHEN; CDR2 reads SYDVKM. The CDR3 spans 14 residues. J gave up 7 bases and V 8 bases, and 9 bases lay outside the gene matches. The CDR3 loop reads CASRNIAGRGELFF. CDR3 nucleotides: TGTGCCAGCCGGAACATAGCGGGACGCGGGGAGCTGTTTTTT.

This rearrangement joins TRBV4-1 to TRBJ2-2; 8 nucleotides line up with TRBD2. CDR3 size: 15 residues. CDR1 is MGHRA, CDR2 YSYEKL, per germline. V shed 4 bases and J 6 bases; nucleotides not matched to a gene: 7. For the CDR3, the DNA is TGCGCCAGCAGCCCTGGGACTAGTATCTCCGGGGAGCTGTTTTTT. The encoded protein is CASSPGTSISGELFF.

The chain couples TRBV4-1 to TRBJ2-7; D unresolved. Trimming stripped 0 bases from V and 3 bases from J, with 12 bases between. The CDR3 is 15 amino acids. Germline CDR1 and CDR2: MGHRA and YSYEKL. The CDR3 spells CASSQEPRNLYEQYF. Written as DNA, the CDR3 is TGCGCCAGCAGCCAAGAACCTCGGAACCTCTACGAGCAGTACTTC.

V gene TRBV30 combines with J gene TRBJ1-4; D uncertain. Germline CDR1 and CDR2: GTSNPN and SVGIG (reference sequence). The CDR3 consists of 14 residues. V gave up 3 bases and J gave up 5 bases, with 13 bases separating them. The CDR3 spells CAWSMSAGNEKLFF. The CDR3 DNA reads as TGTGCCTGGAGCATGAGCGCGGGAAATGAAAAACTGTTTTTT.

This chain joins TRBV4-1 and TRBJ2-3; 8 bases are shared with TRBD1. Germline V gene data show CDR1 as MGHRA and CDR2 as YSYEKL. The CDR3 length is 16 residues. V trimming: 3 bases; J trimming: 1 base; junction bases outside the gene matches: 6. CDR3 sequence: CASSHQGAHGTDTQYF. DNA for the CDR3: TGCGCCAGCAGCCATCAGGGGGCCCATGGCACAGATACGCAGTATTTT.

The chain combines TRBV4-1 with TRBJ2-7; TRBD1 aligns across 10 bases. Germline CDR1 and CDR2: MGHRA and YSYEKL. V was clipped by 0 bases and J by 5 bases; unmatched bases: 7. The CDR3 sequence is 16 residues long. CDR3 residues: CASSQDRAGTGDEQYF. In DNA form, the CDR3 reads TGCGCCAGCAGCCAAGATCGTGCGGGGACAGGGGACGAGCAGTACTTC.

The J gene is TRBJ2-2, the V gene TRBV6-5; no reliable D call. Trimming shortened V by 4 bases and J by 0 bases, and 12 bases separated the two germline ends. The V gene's germline CDR1 is MNHEY and CDR2 SVGAGI. CDR3 length: 16 amino acids. The CDR3 DNA reads TGTGCCAGCAGTTCCTCCCTGGCCGCGAACACCGGGGAGCTGTTTTTT. This codes for CASSSSLAANTGELFF.